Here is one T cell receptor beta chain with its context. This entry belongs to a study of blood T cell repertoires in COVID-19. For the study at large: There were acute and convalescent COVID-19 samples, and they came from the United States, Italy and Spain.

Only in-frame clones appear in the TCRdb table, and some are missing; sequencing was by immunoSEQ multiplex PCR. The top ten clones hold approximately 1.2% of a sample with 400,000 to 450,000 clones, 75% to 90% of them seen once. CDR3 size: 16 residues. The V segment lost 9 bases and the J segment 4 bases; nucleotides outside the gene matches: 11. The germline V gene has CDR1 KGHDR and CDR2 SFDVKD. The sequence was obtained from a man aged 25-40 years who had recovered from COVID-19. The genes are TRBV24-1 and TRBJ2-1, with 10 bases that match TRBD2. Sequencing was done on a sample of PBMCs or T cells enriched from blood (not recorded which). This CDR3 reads CATVNIGLAAYNEQFF. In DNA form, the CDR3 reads TGTGCCACCGTTAACATAGGACTAGCGGCGTACAATGAGCAGTTCTTC.